The clone carrying this T cell receptor beta chain has a single count. The healthy controls were matched to patients by age and sex. It was with random hexamers that roughly 0.5 to 1 ug RNA was reverse transcribed. Each CDR3 protein is one row after TCRdb ran MiXCR on the immunoSEQ multiplex PCR reads. Of approximately 110,000 distinct CDR3 sequences in the sample, about 95% were seen once. This CDR3 contains 13 residues. Germline V gene sequence: CDR1 SQVTM, CDR2 ANQGSEA. Trimming stripped 7 bases from V and 1 base from J, with 13 bases between. This record belongs to a study of CD8 T cells in Susac syndrome.

The sequencing input was CD4+ T cells from PBMCs. The V and J genes are TRBV29-1 and TRBJ1-1; D is unresolved. This TCR was sampled from a human donor in good health. The CDR3 here is CSGRTGRNTEAFF. The CDR3 coding sequence is TGCAGCGGCCGGACGGGAAGGAACACTGAAGCTTTCTTT.